The 16 T cell receptor beta chains below were found in one sample sequenced in a study of blood T cell repertoires in COVID-19. Assay: immunoSEQ multiplex PCR; the TCRdb copy retains only in-frame clones and omits some. The repertoire consists of approximately 280,000 clones, with 85% occurring once and the leading ten covering approximately 5.1%. Sequencing was done on a sample of peripheral blood. Receptors originate from a man aged 50-59 years with active or convalescent COVID-19.

The chain is built from TRBV30 and TRBJ1-4, with TRBD1 identical over 7 bases. Germline V CDR1 and CDR2: GTSNPN, SVGIG (reference sequence). J lost 0 bases, V lost 5 bases, and 3 bases had no gene match. The CDR3 is made up of 14 amino acids. The CDR3 DNA reads as TGTGCCTGGGCCGGACAGGCAACTAATGAAAAACTGTTTTTT. Translating it yields CAWAGQATNEKLFF.

This sequence joins TRBV5-1 and TRBJ2-3; 8 nucleotides match TRBD1. The V segment lost 1 base and the J segment 3 bases; nucleotides outside the gene matches: 1. CDR1 is SGHRS and CDR2 is YFSETQ in the germline V gene. This CDR3 spans 14 amino acids. CDR3 DNA: TGCGCCAGCAGCTTGTACAGGGGGACAGATACGCAGTATTTT. Translation: CASSLYRGTDTQYF.

The V gene is TRBV6-2 or TRBV6-3, the J gene TRBJ2-1; D remains ambiguous. V shed 4 bases and J shed 5 bases, with 12 bases lying between them. Germline V gene lookup returns CDR1 MNHEY and CDR2 SVGEGT. The CDR3 consists of 14 residues. CDR3 DNA: TGTGCCAGCAGTTCCCCGACTGGAGACAATGAGCAGTTCTTC. Its protein is CASSSPTGDNEQFF.

V usage is TRBV11-2 and J usage is TRBJ2-1; D not certain. The V and J ends lost 0 bases and 9 bases respectively, with 12 bases between them. This CDR3 is 14 amino acids long. Germline V gene sequence: CDR1 SGHAT, CDR2 FQNNGV. The chain's CDR3 is CASSLDLFPSEQFF. The CDR3 DNA reads TGTGCCAGCAGCTTAGACCTCTTTCCGAGTGAGCAGTTCTTC.

This chain connects TRBV19 to TRBJ1-5, with a possible D match to TRBD1 (6 bases). This CDR3 is 14 amino acids long. Germline CDR1 and CDR2: LNHDA and SQIVND (reference sequence). Trimming cost V 7 bases and J 4 bases, with 14 bases left between them. The CDR3 is CASTQRTENQPQHF. CDR3 nucleotides: TGTGCCAGTACCCAAAGGACAGAAAATCAGCCCCAGCATTTT.

The chain recombines TRBV24-1 with TRBJ2-3; 8 bases match TRBD2. Germline assignment: CDR1 KGHDR and CDR2 SFDVKD. This CDR3 has 19 amino acids. Trimming removed 1 base from V and 1 base from J; junction bases left unmatched: 12. The CDR3 coding sequence is TGTGCCACCAGTGATTTCGTTACTAGCGGAGGAAAGGGCACAGATACGCAGTATTTT. Protein product: CATSDFVTSGGKGTDTQYF.

The chain carries TRBV27 and TRBJ2-6, with D hard to call. The V end lost 6 bases, the J end lost 0 bases, and 3 bases lay between the germline ends. The CDR3 has 13 residues. Germline CDR1 MNHEY, CDR2 SMNVEV (reference sequence). This CDR3 reads CASSRSGANVLTF. DNA of the CDR3: TGTGCCAGCAGCCGCTCTGGGGCCAACGTCCTGACTTTC.

CDR3 sequence: CASTSGYEQFF. CDR3 DNA: TGTGCCAGCACCTCAGGGTATGAGCAGTTCTTC. The J gene is TRBJ2-1, the V gene TRBV2; D may be TRBD1 (5 bases). Germline values: CDR1 SNHLY, CDR2 FYNNEI. Trimming left V 7 bases short and J 8 bases short, with 9 bases between. This CDR3 contains 11 residues.

In this sample, this clone turned up once. The rearrangement joins TRBV7-9 to TRBJ2-7; 8 bases align to TRBD2. This CDR3 is 17 amino acids long. The V segment lost 2 bases and the J segment 2 bases; nucleotides outside the gene matches: 11. CDR1 SEHNR and CDR2 FQNEAQ come from the germline V gene (reference sequence). DNA of the CDR3: TGTGCCAGCAGCTTAAACCCATCCGGCGGGAGGACCTACGAGCAGTACTTC. This codes for CASSLNPSGGRTYEQYF.

This chain links TRBV7-8 with TRBJ2-3; D ambiguous. CDR3 size: 14 residues. Per germline, CDR1 SGHVS and CDR2 FQNEAQ. Trimming cost V 3 bases and J 3 bases, with 10 bases left between them. As DNA, the CDR3 is TGTGCCAGCAGCTTTGTTGAGTGGACAGATACGCAGTATTTT. It translates to CASSFVEWTDTQYF. The full variable domain, in which reference TRBV7-8 and TRBJ2-3 provide the parts outside the CDR3, is GAGVSQSPRYKVAKRGQDVALRCDPISGHVSLFWYQQALGQGPEFLTYFQNEAQLDKSGLPSDRFFAERPEGSVSTLKIQRTQQEDSAVYLCASSFVEWTDTQYFGPGTRLTVL.

The chain employs TRBV10-2 and TRBJ2-1; weak D call: TRBD1 (6 bases). The CDR3 totals 13 residues. The ends were cut back, 0 bases at V and 10 bases at J, with 10 bases in the middle. Germline V gene sequence: CDR1 WSHSY, CDR2 SAAADI. This CDR3 reads CASSESGQLEQFF. The DNA for the CDR3 is TGCGCCAGCAGTGAGTCAGGACAGCTAGAGCAGTTCTTC.

The V and J genes are TRBV27 and TRBJ2-7, with no clear D. The CDR3 contains 13 residues. Germline V CDR1 and CDR2: MNHEY, SMNVEV (reference sequence). V lost 5 bases to trimming and J lost 0 bases, with 8 bases between them. The DNA for the CDR3 is TGTGCCAGCAGTCTGACAAACTCCTACGAGCAGTACTTC. It specifies CASSLTNSYEQYF.

V gene TRBV2 combines with J gene TRBJ2-2; TRBD2 might be the D (5 bases). CDR3 length: 14 amino acids. V lost 5 bases, J lost 5 bases, and 12 bases lay in between. In germline, CDR1 is SNHLY, CDR2 FYNNEI. CDR3 sequence (DNA): TGTGCCAGCAGTTACACCCCGGGGACCGGGGAGCTGTTTTTT. Translating gives CASSYTPGTGELFF.

The chain carries TRBV5-1 and TRBJ2-5; a possible D gene is TRBD1 (5 bases). The CDR3 has 13 amino acids. V was pared by 1 base and J by 2 bases, with 6 bases between. Germline CDR1 reads SGHRS; CDR2 reads YFSETQ. This CDR3 is CASSLRQQETQYF. The CDR3 nucleotides read TGCGCCAGCAGCTTGCGACAGCAAGAGACCCAGTACTTC.

The chain links TRBV19 to TRBJ2-1, with 10 bases lining up with TRBD1. The V gene's germline CDR1 is LNHDA and CDR2 SQIVND (reference sequence). The V gene end was trimmed by 7 bases and the J gene end by 8 bases; junction bases not matched to a gene: 14. CDR3 length equals 16 residues. CDR3 sequence reads: CASNTAGQGTVDEQFF. For the CDR3, the DNA is TGTGCCAGTAATACCGCGGGACAGGGGACTGTGGATGAGCAGTTCTTC. Full variable domain (missing parts from reference TRBV19 and TRBJ2-1): DGGITQSPKYLFRKEGQNVTLSCEQNLNHDAMYWYRQDPGQGLRLIYYSQIVNDFQKGDIAEGYSVSREKKESFPLTVTSAQKNPTAFYLCASNTAGQGTVDEQFFGPGTRLTVL.

The gene calls are TRBV5-6 and TRBJ2-5, with D maybe TRBD1 (5 bases). Deletions cut 4 bases from V and 3 bases from J, with 16 bases between. The CDR3 runs to 15 residues. Germline values: CDR1 SGHDT, CDR2 YYEEEE. CDR3 sequence reads: CASSVVDRPEETQYF. As DNA, the CDR3 is TGTGCCAGCAGCGTCGTCGACAGACCAGAAGAGACCCAGTACTTC.